Listed here are 21 T cell receptor beta chains from one sample, sequenced in a study of control samples from healthy donors and cancer patients. Only in-frame clones appear in the TCRdb table, and some are missing; sequencing was by immunoSEQ multiplex PCR. The data contain more than 85,000 clones, less than 85% of them singletons. The sample taken for sequencing was PBMCs. These receptors came from a man in his sixties or seventies with lung cancer.

V and J are TRBV5-6 and TRBJ1-4; no clear D. Germline CDR1 is SGHDT and CDR2 is YYEEEE. V lost 4 bases to trimming and J lost 0 bases, with 10 bases between them. CDR3 size: 15 residues. The DNA for the CDR3 is TGTGCCAGCAGCCGATCCCATGCAACTAATGAAAAACTGTTTTTT. This sequence encodes CASSRSHATNEKLFF. The full variable domain, completed using reference TRBV5-6 and TRBJ1-4, is DAGVTQSPTHLIKTRGQQVTLRCSPKSGHDTVSWYQQALGQGPQFIFQYYEEEERQRGNFPDRFSGHQFPNYSSELNVNALLLGDSALYLCASSRSHATNEKLFFGSGTQLSVL.

This chain uses TRBV9 with TRBJ1-3; D is unclear. The V gene's germline CDR1 is SGDLS and CDR2 YYNGEE. The CDR3 extends over 17 amino acids. V was cut by 2 bases and J by 0 bases, with 15 bases left in between. Here the CDR3 DNA reads TGTGCCAGCAGCGTCCACAGCAGAGGAAGCTCTGGAAACACCATATATTTT. Protein product: CASSVHSRGSSGNTIYF.

V gene TRBV10-1 combines with J gene TRBJ2-3; tentatively, D is TRBD1 (6 bases). Germline V lookup: CDR1 WNHNN, CDR2 SYGVQD (reference sequence). The CDR3 contains 13 residues. V gave up 5 bases and J gave up 5 bases, with 11 bases separating them. CDR3 sequence (DNA): TGCGCCAGCAGTAGGCAGGGGAAAGATACGCAGTATTTT. This encodes CASSRQGKDTQYF.

This rearrangement joins TRBV27 to TRBJ2-7; possible D gene TRBD1, 6 bases. The CDR3 contains 15 residues. Germline CDR1 MNHEY, CDR2 SMNVEV (reference sequence). V was cut by 6 bases and J by 4 bases, with 19 bases left in between. This CDR3 is CASSHNPTGPYEQYF. The CDR3 DNA reads as TGTGCCAGCAGCCACAACCCGACAGGTCCGTACGAGCAGTACTTC.

In this sample, this clone turned up once. The chain combines TRBV6-6 with TRBJ2-2, with no clear D. V lost 2 bases and J 6 bases, leaving 10 bases between the germline ends. Per the germline V gene, CDR1 is MNHNY and CDR2 is SVGAGI (reference sequence). The CDR3 runs 14 residues. CDR3 amino acids: CASSYGSSAGELFF. The CDR3 DNA is TGTGCCAGCAGTTACGGATCCTCCGCCGGGGAGCTGTTTTTT.

This clone came up a few times. V is TRBV2 and J is TRBJ2-7; D is unresolved. The V end lost 7 bases, the J end lost 2 bases, and 9 bases lay between the germline ends. This CDR3 is built from 12 residues. Germline loops: CDR1 SNHLY, CDR2 FYNNEI. CDR3 sequence: CASTRFPYEQYF. For the CDR3, the DNA is TGTGCCAGCACCCGATTCCCCTACGAGCAGTACTTC. Full variable domain (remainder filled in from reference TRBV2 and TRBJ2-7): EPEVTQTPSHQVTQMGQEVILRCVPISNHLYFYWYRQILGQKVEFLVSFYNNEISEKSEIFDDQFSVERPDGSNFTLKIRSTKLEDSAMYFCASTRFPYEQYFGPGTRLTVT.

In this sample, this clone turned up once. V and J are TRBV11-3 and TRBJ2-3; the D gene is possibly TRBD2 (6 bases). CDR1 is SGHNT, CDR2 YENEEA, per germline. Trimming pared 5 bases from V and 5 bases from J, leaving 20 bases between. This CDR3 comprises 16 residues. The DNA for the CDR3 is TGTGCCAGCAGCCCTGGGGGTTGGGCTAGCGAAGATACGCAGTATTTT. It encodes CASSPGGWASEDTQYF.

The chain joins TRBV3-1 (or the pseudogene TRBV3-2) to TRBJ1-5; D is ambiguous. Germline CDR1 LGHDT, CDR2 YNNKEL (reference sequence). The CDR3 is 18 residues long. V was pared by 0 bases and J by 0 bases, with 15 bases between. The CDR3 reads CASSQDRGWDYSNQPQHF. CDR3 DNA: TGTGCCAGCAGCCAAGATCGTGGGTGGGATTATAGCAATCAGCCCCAGCATTTT.

This rearrangement joins TRBV5-5 to TRBJ2-7; TRBD1 matches 8 bases. Germline CDR1 and CDR2: SGHKS and YYEKEE (reference sequence). The CDR3 contains 14 residues. Trimming removed 4 bases from V and 2 bases from J; junction bases left unmatched: 5. The DNA of the CDR3 is TGTGCCAGCAGCATCCAGGGGGCGACCTACGAGCAGTACTTC. Protein product: CASSIQGATYEQYF.

CDR3: CASSGRGLEETQYF. The CDR3 coding sequence is TGCGCCAGCAGCGGCAGGGGGCTGGAAGAGACCCAGTACTTC. The rearrangement links TRBV5-1 to TRBJ2-5, with 8 bases matching TRBD1. CDR1 SGHRS and CDR2 YFSETQ come from the germline V gene. The V gene end was trimmed by 4 bases and the J gene end by 3 bases; junction bases not matched to a gene: 5. CDR3 length: 14 amino acids.

The rearrangement links TRBV4-1 to TRBJ1-5; weak D call: TRBD1 (5 bases). The V end lost 0 bases, the J end lost 4 bases, and 10 bases lay between the germline ends. CDR1 and CDR2 from the germline V gene are MGHRA and YSYEKL. This CDR3 comprises 15 residues. The CDR3, as DNA: TGCGCCAGCAGCCAAGAAGGCAGGGAGAATCAGCCCCAGCATTTT. As protein: CASSQEGRENQPQHF.

The CDR3 DNA reads TGCAGTGCTAGTATGGGGGCCAAACCCTACGAGCAGTACTTC. As protein: CSASMGAKPYEQYF. The chain uses TRBV20-1 and TRBJ2-7, with D possibly matching TRBD1 (6 bases). Germline V gene data show CDR1 as DFQATT and CDR2 as SNEGSKA (reference sequence). The germline V and J ends were trimmed by 3 bases and 2 bases, with 14 bases remaining between them. CDR3 length: 14 amino acids.

The chain joins TRBV3-1 (or the pseudogene TRBV3-2) to TRBJ1-6; D ambiguous. Trimming stripped 4 bases from V and 7 bases from J, with 11 bases between. The CDR3 is made up of 14 amino acids. Germline CDR1 reads LGHDT; CDR2 reads YNNKEL (reference sequence). Written as DNA, the CDR3 is TGTGCCAGCAGCCCGGGTGGGAACAATTCACCCCTCCACTTT. The encoded protein is CASSPGGNNSPLHF.

The chain carries TRBV28 and TRBJ1-5, with D possibly matching TRBD1 (5 bases). Germline V gives CDR1 MDHEN, CDR2 SYDVKM. This CDR3 contains 12 residues. V dropped 4 bases and J dropped 9 bases, with 10 bases sitting between them. Written as DNA, the CDR3 is TGTGCCAGCAGTTCCAGACAGTTGCCCCAGCATTTT. It translates to CASSSRQLPQHF.

The chain employs TRBV5-4 and TRBJ1-6, with 9 bases matching TRBD1. CDR1 is SGHNT and CDR2 is YYREEE in the germline V gene (reference sequence). V trimming: 4 bases; J trimming: 9 bases; junction bases outside the gene matches: 11. This CDR3 spans 16 amino acids. The CDR3 here is CASSTGTGSLTSPLHF. In DNA form, the CDR3 reads TGTGCCAGCAGCACGGGGACAGGGAGTTTGACTTCACCCCTCCACTTT. The variable domain in full, completed from reference TRBV5-4 and TRBJ1-6, reads ETGVTQSPTHLIKTRGQQVTLRCSSQSGHNTVSWYQQALGQGPQFIFQYYREEENGRGNFPPRFSGLQFPNYSSELNVNALELDDSALYLCASSTGTGSLTSPLHFGNGTRLTVT.

The chain couples TRBV11-2 to TRBJ1-2; the D gene is possibly TRBD1 (6 bases). There are 15 residues in the CDR3. Germline CDR1 is SGHAT and CDR2 is FQNNGV. V lost 3 bases, J lost 0 bases, and 11 bases lay in between. The chain's CDR3 is CASSFNRATNYGYTF. The CDR3 nucleotides are TGTGCCAGCAGCTTTAACAGGGCAACTAACTATGGCTACACCTTC.

The chain has TRBV9 and TRBJ2-1, with 7 positions matching TRBD1. Per the germline V gene, CDR1 is SGDLS and CDR2 is YYNGEE. The CDR3 is 19 amino acids. V lost 1 base and J lost 0; bases outside the gene matches: 13. This CDR3 is CASSVTPRTGRSSYNEQFF. The CDR3 region has the DNA TGTGCCAGCAGCGTAACACCCCGGACAGGCAGGAGCTCCTACAATGAGCAGTTCTTC.

The chain recombines TRBV5-1 with TRBJ2-1; TRBD2 matches 8 bases. This CDR3 is 17 amino acids long. The V segment lost 3 bases and the J segment 0 bases; nucleotides outside the gene matches: 8. Germline CDR1 and CDR2: SGHRS and YFSETQ. DNA for the CDR3: TGCGCCAGCAGCTCCGGGGGTAGCGGGATCTCCTACAATGAGCAGTTCTTC. Its protein product is CASSSGGSGISYNEQFF.

The CDR3 reads CASSQLANNSPLHF. The CDR3 nucleotides are TGTGCCAGCAGCCAGCTGGCGAATAATTCACCCCTCCACTTT. V is TRBV3-1 (or the pseudogene TRBV3-2) and J is TRBJ1-6; the D is unclear. Germline V gene lookup returns CDR1 LGHDT and CDR2 YNNKEL (reference sequence). The CDR3 length is 14 residues. V lost 3 bases to trimming and J lost 5 bases, with 8 bases between them.

The chain joins TRBV5-1 to TRBJ1-4; D not resolved. Germline CDR1 SGHRS, CDR2 YFSETQ. The ends were cut back, 0 bases at V and 6 bases at J, with 12 bases in the middle. This CDR3 has 15 amino acids. The CDR3 sequence is CASSLGGQIHEKLFF. CDR3 in DNA: TGCGCCAGCAGCTTGGGGGGTCAGATTCATGAAAAACTGTTTTTT.

The rearrangement links TRBV3-1 (or the pseudogene TRBV3-2) to TRBJ2-6; D ambiguous. Trimming pared 5 bases from V and 0 bases from J, leaving 5 bases between. CDR3 length equals 14 residues. CDR1 LGHDT and CDR2 YNNKEL come from the germline V gene (reference sequence). The CDR3: CASSKNSGANVLTF. The CDR3 DNA sequence: TGTGCCAGCAGCAAGAACTCTGGGGCCAACGTCCTGACTTTC.